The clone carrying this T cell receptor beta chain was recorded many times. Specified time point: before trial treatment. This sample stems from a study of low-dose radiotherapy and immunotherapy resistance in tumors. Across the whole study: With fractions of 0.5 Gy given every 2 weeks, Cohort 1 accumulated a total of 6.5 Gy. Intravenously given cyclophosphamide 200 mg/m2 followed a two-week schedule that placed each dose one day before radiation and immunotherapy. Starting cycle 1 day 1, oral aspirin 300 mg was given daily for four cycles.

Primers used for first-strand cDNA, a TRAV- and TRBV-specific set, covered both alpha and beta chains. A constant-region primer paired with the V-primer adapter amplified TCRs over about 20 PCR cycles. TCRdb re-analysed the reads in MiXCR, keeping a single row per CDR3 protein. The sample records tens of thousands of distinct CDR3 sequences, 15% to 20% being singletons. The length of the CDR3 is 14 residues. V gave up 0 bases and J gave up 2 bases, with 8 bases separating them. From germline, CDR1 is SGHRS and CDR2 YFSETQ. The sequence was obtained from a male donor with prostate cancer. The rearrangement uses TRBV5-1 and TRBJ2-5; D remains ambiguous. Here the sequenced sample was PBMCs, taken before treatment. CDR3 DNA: TGCGCCAGCAGCTTGGGTGGAAATCAAGAGACCCAGTACTTC. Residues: CASSLGGNQETQYF.